The next 8 T cell receptor beta chains were all read from a single sample in a study of technical replicates of blood from a few donors. Libraries were prepared by immunoSEQ multiplex PCR; TCRdb keeps only in-frame clonotypes and omits some of them. The sample contains about 83,000 clones, approximately 92% of which appear only once. Source material: T cells isolated from PBMCs. The receptors originated from a human donor in good health.

This chain joins TRBV5-1 and TRBJ1-2, with D maybe TRBD1 (5 bases). Trimming stripped 4 bases from V and 4 bases from J, with 17 bases between. The CDR3 runs to 15 residues. In germline, CDR1 is SGHRS, CDR2 YFSETQ. The CDR3 nucleotides read TGCGCCAGCAGCCCTATTTTTGGGGGGGTCTATGGCTACACCTTC. It is translated as CASSPIFGGVYGYTF.

In this sample, this clone turned up once. The chain couples TRBV6-1 to TRBJ2-4, with D perhaps TRBD2 (7 bases). From germline, CDR1 is MNHNS and CDR2 SASEGT. The CDR3 spans 14 residues. Trimming pared 1 base from V and 7 bases from J, leaving 11 bases between. This CDR3 reads CASSEGGGVNIQYF. The CDR3, as DNA: TGTGCCAGCAGTGAAGGGGGGGGCGTTAACATTCAGTACTTC.

The CDR3 reads CSVEGSYGYTF. In DNA, the CDR3 is TGCAGCGTTGAAGGGAGCTATGGCTACACCTTC. The chain is built from TRBV29-1 and TRBJ1-2; D unclear. Per germline, CDR1 SQVTM and CDR2 ANQGSEA. The V end lost 1 base, the J end lost 4 bases, and 4 bases lay between the germline ends. The CDR3 sequence is 11 residues long. The complete variable domain, with remaining parts taken from reference TRBV29-1 and TRBJ1-2, reads SAVISQKPSRDICQRGTSLTIQCQVDSQVTMMFWYRQQPGQSLTLIATANQGSEATYESGFVIDKFPISRPNLTFSTLTVSNMSPEDSSIYLCSVEGSYGYTFGSGTRLTVV.

This clone showed up just a few times. This chain joins TRBV5-1 and TRBJ2-7; TRBD1 aligns across 8 bases. The CDR3 extends over 14 amino acids. The V gene's germline CDR1 is SGHRS and CDR2 YFSETQ. Germline trimming cut 0 bases from V and 2 bases from J; bases unmatched to any gene: 1. CDR3 in DNA: TGCGCCAGCAGCTTGGGGACAGGGACCTACGAGCAGTACTTC. Protein sequence: CASSLGTGTYEQYF. The full variable domain, with the rest looked up from reference TRBV5-1 and TRBJ2-7, is KAGVTQTPRYLIKTRGQQVTLSCSPISGHRSVSWYQQTPGQGLQFLFEYFSETQRNKGNFPGRFSGRQFSNSRSEMNVSTLELGDSALYLCASSLGTGTYEQYFGPGTRLTVT.

The chain combines TRBV9 with TRBJ1-1, with a tentative D call TRBD1 (6 bases). Per germline, CDR1 SGDLS and CDR2 YYNGEE. The V end lost 4 bases, the J end lost 2 bases, and 9 bases lay between the germline ends. The CDR3 sequence is 13 residues long. This CDR3 reads CASSRGGNTEAFF. In DNA form, the CDR3 reads TGTGCCAGCAGCAGGGGGGGAAACACTGAAGCTTTCTTT.

This clone was counted a single time. The chain joins TRBV6-1 to TRBJ2-3; 7 bases are a match to TRBD2. The CDR3 has 17 residues. With V trimmed by 2 bases and J by 2 bases, 10 bases remained unmatched. Germline V CDR1 and CDR2: MNHNS, SASEGT. CDR3 protein: CASSERLIAGSTDTQYF. In nucleotides, the CDR3 is TGTGCCAGCAGTGAACGTTTGATAGCGGGCTCCACAGATACGCAGTATTTT.

This chain connects TRBV5-1 to TRBJ2-5, with a tentative D call TRBD2 (5 bases). The CDR3 covers 14 residues. Deletions cut 4 bases from V and 5 bases from J, with 15 bases between. Germline-derived CDR1 and CDR2 are SGHRS and YFSETQ. The CDR3 region has the DNA TGCGCCAGCAGCCCGAGAGGGCCGGGGGAGACCCAGTACTTC. It specifies CASSPRGPGETQYF.

The V gene is TRBV5-1, the J gene TRBJ2-5; 9 nucleotides line up with TRBD1. Germline V lookup: CDR1 SGHRS, CDR2 YFSETQ. V lost 0 bases to trimming and J lost 2 bases; unmatched junction nucleotides: 5. CDR3 length: 16 amino acids. The CDR3 protein is CASSLARTGAQETQYF. DNA for the CDR3: TGCGCCAGCAGCTTGGCCCGGACAGGGGCTCAAGAGACCCAGTACTTC.